Sequencing of this TCR beta chain was carried out in a study of T-cell memory formation after mild COVID-19. Across the whole study: Clusters of TCRs were largely donor specific.

Note on this clonotype: Its antigen is not known.

TCRdb called the 5' RACE reads again in MiXCR, with one record for every CDR3 protein. The table lists 300,000 or so distinct CDR3 sequences, approximately 15% of them singletons. Whole-study results and caveats: Specificity for SARS-CoV-2 was not confirmed among the second-wave clones peaking on day 37. Researchers report contracting CD4+ clones mostly in CM and EM, with CD8+ clones in EMRA.

The receptor was derived from a man aged 18 to 29 who had mild COVID-19 (a few samples of this study predate the infection). Cell type and time point are not known. The sequenced sample consisted of PBMCs or a T cell subset sorted from them (not recorded which).

CDR3 in amino acids: CASRSGAEKLFF. The CDR3 DNA follows: TGTGCCTCGCGGTCGGGGGCAGAGAAACTGTTTTTT. The chain uses TRBV7-9 and TRBJ1-4, with a tentative D call TRBD1 (6 bases). The V end lost 11 bases, the J end lost 11 bases, and 18 bases lay between the germline ends. Per germline, CDR1 SEHNR and CDR2 FQNEAQ (reference sequence). This CDR3 is 12 amino acids long.